Listed here are 30 T cell receptor beta chains from one sample, sequenced in a study of blood T cell repertoires in COVID-19. TCRdb keeps only in-frame clones here, not all; method: immunoSEQ multiplex PCR. The sample records 350,000 or so clones, about 92% being singletons. Sequences were obtained from PBMCs or T cells enriched from blood (not recorded which). The source is a woman aged 25 to 45 who had recovered from COVID-19.

This chain connects TRBV27 to TRBJ1-4; unclear D gene. The germline V gene has CDR1 MNHEY and CDR2 SMNVEV (reference sequence). The CDR3 length is 11 residues. Trimming cost V 8 bases and J 11 bases, with 12 bases left between them. The CDR3 coding sequence is TGTGCCAGCGCCGGGGATCGGAAACTGTTTTTT. Translated: CASAGDRKLFF. The variable domain in full, completed from reference TRBV27 and TRBJ1-4, reads EAQVTQNPRYLITVTGKKLTVTCSQNMNHEYMSWYRQDPGLGLRQIYYSMNVEVTDKGDVPEGYKVSRKEKRNFPLILESPSPNQTSLYFCASAGDRKLFFGSGTQLSVL.

The rearrangement joins TRBV9 to TRBJ2-2, with D unclear. The V gene lost 4 bases and the J gene lost 1 base, with 11 bases spanning the gap. Germline CDR1 is SGDLS and CDR2 is YYNGEE. CDR3 length equals 15 residues. The chain's CDR3 is CASSFQMQNTGELFF. In DNA, the CDR3 is TGTGCCAGCAGCTTCCAGATGCAGAACACCGGGGAGCTGTTTTTT. Filled out from reference TRBV9 and TRBJ2-2, the complete variable domain reads DSGVTQTPKHLITATGQRVTLRCSPRSGDLSVYWYQQSLDQGLQFLIQYYNGEERAKGNILERFSAQQFPDLHSELNLSSLELGDSALYFCASSFQMQNTGELFFGEGSRLTVL.

This clone was picked up a small number of times. The V gene is TRBV7-9, the J gene TRBJ2-2; 8 bases line up with TRBD1. Germline V lookup: CDR1 SEHNR, CDR2 FQNEAQ (reference sequence). V gave up 5 bases and J gave up 6 bases; unmatched junction bases: 2. This CDR3 contains 13 residues. The CDR3 here is CASSGQGPGELFF. The CDR3 coding sequence is TGTGCCAGCAGCGGACAGGGACCCGGGGAGCTGTTTTTT. The variable domain in full, with the rest retrieved from reference TRBV7-9 and TRBJ2-2, is DTGVSQNPRHKITKRGQNVTFRCDPISEHNRLYWYRQTLGQGPEFLTYFQNEAQLEKSRLLSDRFSAERPKGSFSTLEIQRTEQGDSAMYLCASSGQGPGELFFGEGSRLTVL.

The J gene is TRBJ1-1, the V gene TRBV18; 7 bases agree with TRBD1. With 3 bases clipped from V and 0 bases from J, the junction kept 7 bases outside the gene matches. Germline V gene sequence: CDR1 KGHSH, CDR2 LQKENI. CDR3 size: 16 residues. The CDR3, as DNA: TGTGCCAGCTCACCGGCTACCGGGACAGTGAACACTGAAGCTTTCTTT. Translated, it gives CASSPATGTVNTEAFF.

This CDR3 reads CASRPGTHRHEQYF. The CDR3 bases are TGTGCCAGCCGACCGGGGACTCATCGTCACGAGCAGTACTTC. The chain couples TRBV7-2 to TRBJ2-7; maybe TRBD2 (6 bases). Trimming took off 8 bases at V and 5 bases at J, with 19 bases between the two ends. CDR3 length: 14 residues. Germline-derived CDR1 and CDR2 are SGHTA and FQGNSA. The full variable domain, with the rest looked up from reference TRBV7-2 and TRBJ2-7, is GAGVSQSPSNKVTEKGKDVELRCDPISGHTALYWYRQSLGQGLEFLIYFQGNSAPDKSGLPSDRFSAERTGGSVSTLTIQRTQQEDSAVYLCASRPGTHRHEQYFGPGTRLTVT.

CDR3 nucleotide sequence: TGTGCCACCTGGGACTCGAACACCGGGGAGCTGTTTTTT. Its translation: CATWDSNTGELFF. This chain joins TRBV10-3 and TRBJ2-2; tentative D call: TRBD2 (6 bases). The germline V and J ends were trimmed by 10 bases and 0 bases, with 9 bases remaining between them. Germline values: CDR1 ENHRY, CDR2 SYGVKD. CDR3 length: 13 residues.

This clone was seen a single time. This chain links TRBV4-2 with TRBJ2-7; possibly TRBD2 for D (5 bases). The CDR3 is made up of 15 amino acids. The germline V and J ends were trimmed by 3 bases and 3 bases, with 15 bases remaining between them. Germline-derived CDR1 and CDR2 are LGHNA and YNFKEQ. In nucleotides, the CDR3 is TGTGCCAGCAGCCAGGACTCGGCAGCCTTCTACGAGCAGTACTTC. Translating it yields CASSQDSAAFYEQYF.

This clone came up once. The chain links TRBV12-3 or TRBV12-4 to TRBJ2-7, with D uncertain. Trimming stripped 5 bases from V and 0 bases from J, with 8 bases between. The CDR3 contains 13 residues. The CDR3 region has the DNA TGTGCCAGCAGTACAGTGACCTCCTACGAGCAGTACTTC. Its protein is CASSTVTSYEQYF.

V usage is TRBV28 and J usage is TRBJ2-1, with 7 bases that match TRBD1. Germline CDR1 MDHEN, CDR2 SYDVKM. V shed 2 bases and J 6 bases; nucleotides not matched to a gene: 7. The CDR3 sequence is 15 residues long. This CDR3 reads CASSLGTRTGNEQFF. CDR3 DNA sequence: TGTGCCAGCAGTTTAGGGACAAGGACAGGCAATGAGCAGTTCTTC.

This chain joins TRBV20-1 and TRBJ1-2, with 8 nucleotides matching TRBD1. The V gene's germline CDR1 is DFQATT and CDR2 SNEGSKA (reference sequence). This CDR3 has 13 residues. V dropped 3 bases and J dropped 8; count of bases not matched to a gene: 8. CDR3 DNA sequence: TGCAGTGCTAGTGCCGGGACAGGTCAAGGCTACACCTTC. This codes for CSASAGTGQGYTF.

V and J are TRBV7-2 and TRBJ2-7; perhaps TRBD2 as D (7 bases). CDR3 length: 15 amino acids. Looked up from germline, CDR1 is SGHTA and CDR2 is FQGNSA. Trimming took 5 bases from V and 4 from J, leaving 18 bases between them. The CDR3 bases are TGTGCCAGCAGCCCTGCCGGGGGGCCCCTGTACGAGCAGTACTTC. Amino acids: CASSPAGGPLYEQYF.

The gene calls are TRBV14 and TRBJ2-3; no reliable D call. CDR1 is SGHDN, CDR2 FVKESK, per germline. The CDR3 is 13 amino acids. Trimming removed 1 base from V and 6 bases from J, with 8 bases in between. The CDR3 spells CASSQVSKDTQYF. DNA for the CDR3: TGTGCCAGCAGCCAAGTTAGCAAGGATACGCAGTATTTT.

The chain employs TRBV12-3 or TRBV12-4 and TRBJ1-2; D unresolved. CDR3 length equals 11 residues. Trimming cost V 4 bases and J 8 bases, with 8 bases left between them. In DNA form, the CDR3 reads TGTGCCAGCAGTTCCTTGTTCGGCTACACCTTC. It codes for CASSSLFGYTF.

The genes are TRBV9 and TRBJ2-2; 7 bases map to TRBD1. The CDR3 is made up of 16 amino acids. J gave up 1 base and V 0 bases, and 3 bases lay outside the gene matches. Germline CDR1 and CDR2: SGDLS and YYNGEE. The CDR3 region has the DNA TGTGCCAGCAGCGTAGCTACAGGGGAGAACACCGGGGAGCTGTTTTTT. This encodes CASSVATGENTGELFF.

The chain recombines TRBV7-9 with TRBJ2-7; 10 bases align to TRBD2. V gave up 1 base and J gave up 4 bases; unmatched junction bases: 4. CDR3 length: 15 amino acids. CDR1 and CDR2 from the germline V gene are SEHNR and FQNEAQ (reference sequence). The CDR3 DNA sequence: TGTGCCAGCAGCTTAGTCTCTAGCGGGGGTTACGAGCAGTACTTC. It encodes CASSLVSSGGYEQYF.

This chain uses TRBV4-1 with TRBJ2-5, with D perhaps TRBD2 (5 bases). Trimming left V 0 bases short and J 4 bases short, with 12 bases between. The CDR3 covers 15 residues. Per germline, CDR1 MGHRA and CDR2 YSYEKL. DNA of the CDR3: TGCGCCAGCAGCCAAGATGGCGGGCTAGGAGAGACCCAGTACTTC. Translation gives CASSQDGGLGETQYF.

CDR3 in amino acids: CASSPVASGRVHEQYF. DNA for the CDR3: TGTGCCAGCTCACCAGTGGCTAGCGGGAGGGTCCACGAGCAGTACTTC. This chain uses TRBV18 with TRBJ2-7; TRBD2 matches 12 bases. Unmatched junction bases numbered 7, after V lost 2 bases and J lost 5 bases. Germline lookup yields CDR1 KGHSH and CDR2 LQKENI. The CDR3 loop spans 16 amino acids.

This chain connects TRBV6-1 to TRBJ1-2, with 7 bases aligning to TRBD1. The V segment lost 1 base and the J segment 1 base; nucleotides outside the gene matches: 3. Per germline, CDR1 MNHNS and CDR2 SASEGT. The CDR3 has 15 residues. The CDR3 coding sequence is TGTGCCAGCAGTGAAGGGGACAGCCTTAACTATGGCTACACCTTC. Translation gives CASSEGDSLNYGYTF.

The genes are TRBV7-2 and TRBJ2-7; possibly TRBD1 for D (5 bases). The V gene's germline CDR1 is SGHTA and CDR2 FQGNSA. The CDR3 length is 12 residues. The V and J ends lost 8 bases and 7 bases respectively, with 15 bases between them. The CDR3 reads CASSRDSREQYF. CDR3 DNA: TGTGCCAGCTCCAGGGATTCGAGAGAGCAGTACTTC.

The chain uses TRBV28 and TRBJ2-3; TRBD1 agrees at 8 bases. Trimming at V came to 11 bases and at J to 4 bases, leaving 2 bases not matched to a gene. This CDR3 has 11 residues. The germline V gene has CDR1 MDHEN and CDR2 SYDVKM. CDR3 loop: CAGQGSDTQYF. CDR3 DNA: TGTGCCGGACAGGGTTCAGATACGCAGTATTTT.

The CDR3 loop reads CASSHPGRYGYTF. CDR3 nucleotide sequence: TGCGCCAGCAGCCACCCCGGGAGGTATGGCTACACCTTC. This chain links TRBV4-1 with TRBJ1-2; no definite D call. Per germline, CDR1 MGHRA and CDR2 YSYEKL. The V end lost 3 bases, the J end lost 5 bases, and 10 bases lay between the germline ends. The CDR3 has 13 residues.

Points on this clone: Other nucleotide sequences from this sample produce the same CDR3. The chain employs TRBV7-2 and TRBJ1-1; D call uncertain. There are 14 residues in the CDR3. Germline V CDR1 and CDR2: SGHTA, FQGNSA. V lost 1 base and J lost 2, with 8 bases in between. The CDR3 sequence is CASSLGLANTEAFF. DNA of the CDR3: TGTGCCAGCAGCTTAGGATTGGCAAACACTGAAGCTTTCTTT.

This chain links TRBV29-1 with TRBJ2-2, with unresolved D. The CDR3 totals 13 residues. The germline gives CDR1 SQVTM, CDR2 ANQGSEA. Trimming cost V 4 bases and J 7 bases, with 13 bases left between them. CDR3 sequence reads: CSVVQISGGELFF. DNA for the CDR3: TGCAGCGTTGTACAAATATCGGGCGGGGAGCTGTTTTTT.

This clone was seen once. This chain uses TRBV5-6 with TRBJ2-3; D is undetermined. V was clipped by 1 base and J by 4 bases, with 7 bases between them. Germline loops: CDR1 SGHDT, CDR2 YYEEEE. This CDR3 contains 13 residues. The chain's CDR3 is CASSLNRADTQYF. The CDR3 DNA sequence: TGTGCCAGCAGCTTGAACCGGGCAGATACGCAGTATTTT.

Here the CDR3 DNA reads TGTGCCAGCGGATACAGGAACACTGAAGCTTTCTTT. This sequence encodes CASGYRNTEAFF. The chain recombines TRBV28 with TRBJ1-1; D is ambiguous. CDR3 length: 12 residues. Germline CDR1 is MDHEN and CDR2 is SYDVKM. Trimming pared 8 bases from V and 1 base from J, leaving 8 bases between. Looking up the rest from reference TRBV28 and TRBJ1-1 gives the full variable domain: DVKVTQSSRYLVKRTGEKVFLECVQDMDHENMFWYRQDPGLGLRLIYFSYDVKMKEKGDIPEGYSVSREKKERFSLILESASTNQTSMYLCASGYRNTEAFFGQGTRLTVV.

This clone showed up just once. The J gene is TRBJ1-5, the V gene TRBV27; a weak D match, TRBD1 (5 bases). The CDR3 is made up of 14 amino acids. CDR1 is MNHEY and CDR2 is SMNVEV in the germline V gene (reference sequence). The V and J ends lost 5 bases and 9 bases respectively, with 17 bases between them. CDR3 coding DNA: TGTGCCAGCAGTCATAGACAGAGTGCCTTGCCCCAGCATTTT. Protein: CASSHRQSALPQHF.

V gene TRBV15 combines with J gene TRBJ1-3; D is possibly TRBD1 (6 bases). Germline assignment: CDR1 LNHNV and CDR2 YYDKDF (reference sequence). The CDR3 totals 17 residues. V dropped 5 bases and J dropped 4 bases, with 21 bases sitting between them. The CDR3 nucleotides are TGTGCCACCAGCCGCACCACGGGGGGGCTAGGAGGAAACACCATATATTTT. Encoded protein: CATSRTTGGLGGNTIYF.

The chain links TRBV28 to TRBJ1-2; D is perhaps TRBD1 (6 bases). V gave up 6 bases and J gave up 4 bases, with 9 bases separating them. Germline V gene data show CDR1 as MDHEN and CDR2 as SYDVKM. CDR3 length: 12 amino acids. The DNA of the CDR3 is TGTGCCAGCAGCCCGGACAGCTATGGCTACACCTTC. This translates into CASSPDSYGYTF.

With respect to this clone: The sample holds other DNA sequences that translate to the same CDR3. The chain combines TRBV7-2 with TRBJ1-5, with D possibly matching TRBD1 (5 bases). There are 15 residues in the CDR3. Trimming stripped 1 base from V and 2 bases from J, with 9 bases between. Germline V gene sequence: CDR1 SGHTA, CDR2 FQGNSA. This CDR3 is CASSLGGGGNQPQHF. In DNA, the CDR3 is TGTGCCAGCAGCTTAGGGGGCGGTGGCAATCAGCCCCAGCATTTT.

The rearrangement joins TRBV10-3 to TRBJ1-2; weak D call: TRBD1 (6 bases). The V and J ends lost 7 bases and 4 bases respectively, with 22 bases between them. The CDR3 is 16 residues long. Per the germline V gene, CDR1 is ENHRY and CDR2 is SYGVKD. CDR3 nucleotides: TGTGCCATCACCCAAGAACATGGGGGCGTCGTCTATGGCTACACCTTC. It yields the protein CAITQEHGGVVYGYTF.